One sample yielded the 15 T cell receptor beta chains listed below, sequenced in a study of blood T cell repertoires in COVID-19. Produced via immunoSEQ multiplex PCR; TCRdb's table is partial and in-frame only. The sample has about 70,000 clones, roughly 89% seen once; the top ten hold around 9.1%. The material sequenced was peripheral blood. These receptors were taken from a human donor in a cohort sampled during active COVID-19.

The gene calls are TRBV9 and TRBJ2-7, with 7 bases fitting TRBD1. CDR1 and CDR2 (germline): SGDLS, YYNGEE. The CDR3 has 16 amino acids. The V gene end was trimmed by 3 bases and the J gene end by 2 bases; junction bases not matched to a gene: 11. The CDR3 DNA follows: TGTGCCAGCAGCGCCTACGACAGGGTTCTTCCCTACGAGCAGTACTTC. It encodes CASSAYDRVLPYEQYF.

The chain joins TRBV3-1 (or the pseudogene TRBV3-2) to TRBJ2-1, with D tentatively TRBD2 (7 bases). The CDR3 sequence is 16 residues long. Trimming left V 4 bases short and J 9 bases short, with 22 bases between. Germline V gives CDR1 LGHDT, CDR2 YNNKEL (reference sequence). This CDR3 is CASSPSGGAGLGEQFF. The CDR3 nucleotides read TGTGCCAGCAGCCCCAGTGGGGGGGCTGGGTTGGGTGAGCAGTTCTTC.

This rearrangement joins TRBV28 to TRBJ2-7; 9 nucleotides agree with TRBD1. The CDR3 contains 15 residues. CDR1 is MDHEN and CDR2 is SYDVKM in the germline V gene. Unmatched junction bases numbered 11, after V lost 2 bases and J lost 9 bases. The CDR3 DNA is TGTGCCAGCAGTTTAGGGGACAGGGCCTCGACGGTGCAGTACTTC. Protein product: CASSLGDRASTVQYF. The full variable domain, rest sourced from reference TRBV28 and TRBJ2-7, is DVKVTQSSRYLVKRTGEKVFLECVQDMDHENMFWYRQDPGLGLRLIYFSYDVKMKEKGDIPEGYSVSREKKERFSLILESASTNQTSMYLCASSLGDRASTVQYFGPGTRLTVT.

Here the CDR3 DNA reads TGTGCCACCAGCAGAGATGGTGGCAGCTCTGGGGCCAACGTCCTGACTTTC. Its translation: CATSRDGGSSGANVLTF. The rearrangement joins TRBV15 to TRBJ2-6; D ambiguous. With 0 bases removed from V and 0 bases from J, the gap between germline ends came to 9 bases. CDR3 length: 17 residues. Germline lookup yields CDR1 LNHNV and CDR2 YYDKDF (reference sequence).

The chain carries TRBV11-2 and TRBJ1-1; tentatively, D is TRBD1 (6 bases). The CDR3 has 13 residues. With 2 bases removed from V and 5 bases from J, the gap between germline ends came to 9 bases. Germline V gene data show CDR1 as SGHAT and CDR2 as FQNNGV. CDR3 protein: CASSLQGRTEAFF. CDR3 nucleotide sequence: TGTGCCAGCAGCTTACAGGGGCGGACTGAAGCTTTCTTT.

The CDR3 nucleotides read TGTGCCAATCCCCCAGGGGCAGGGGGGGCCAACGTCCTGACTTTC. It codes for CANPPGAGGANVLTF. The genes are TRBV5-6 and TRBJ2-6; D is possibly TRBD1 (6 bases). V was trimmed by 9 bases and J by 4 bases, leaving 17 bases between them. CDR1 and CDR2 (germline): SGHDT, YYEEEE. CDR3 length: 15 residues.

The table lists this clone with a count of one. The rearrangement uses TRBV11-2 and TRBJ2-3, with 10 bases that match TRBD2. V was clipped by 5 bases and J by 5 bases; unmatched bases: 7. The germline V gene encodes CDR1 SGHAT and CDR2 FQNNGV. The CDR3 totals 15 residues. For the CDR3, the DNA is TGTGCCAGCAGCATAAGCGGGGGGGCCGGAGATACGCAGTATTTT. Residues: CASSISGGAGDTQYF.

The CDR3: CASSSYPRGLGQIAYEQYF. CDR3 DNA: TGTGCCAGCAGCTCCTACCCCAGGGGGCTCGGCCAGATTGCCTACGAGCAGTACTTC. The J gene is TRBJ2-7, the V gene TRBV5-4; TRBD1 aligns across 8 bases. The germline V gene has CDR1 SGHNT and CDR2 YYREEE (reference sequence). The CDR3 is made up of 19 amino acids. The V and J ends lost 3 bases and 2 bases, in that order; junction bases with no gene match: 19.

The chain employs TRBV30 and TRBJ1-6; 9 nucleotides line up with TRBD1. Germline values: CDR1 GTSNPN, CDR2 SVGIG (reference sequence). Trimming at V came to 5 bases and at J to 7 bases, leaving 15 bases not matched to a gene. The CDR3 sequence is 17 residues long. The CDR3 spells CAWYPPTGGSLNSPLHF. CDR3 DNA: TGTGCCTGGTACCCCCCGACAGGGGGTTCTTTAAATTCACCCCTCCACTTT.

This chain uses TRBV24-1 with TRBJ2-2; D is undetermined. The CDR3 totals 12 residues. Trimming took 4 bases from V and 10 from J, leaving 9 bases between them. The germline gives CDR1 KGHDR, CDR2 SFDVKD. The CDR3 sequence: CATSESSSELFF. The CDR3 DNA reads as TGTGCCACCAGTGAATCTTCCTCGGAGCTGTTTTTT.

The rearrangement uses TRBV3-1 (or the pseudogene TRBV3-2) and TRBJ2-7; D ambiguous. Germline-derived CDR1 and CDR2 are LGHDT and YNNKEL (reference sequence). This CDR3 spans 14 amino acids. V gave up 5 bases and J gave up 3 bases, with 14 bases separating them. CDR3 bases: TGTGCCAGCAGCTCAAGTCCTACCTACTACGAGCAGTACTTC. This codes for CASSSSPTYYEQYF.

The chain joins TRBV3-1 (or the pseudogene TRBV3-2) to TRBJ2-7, with 10 bases aligning to TRBD1. This CDR3 has 18 amino acids. After removal of 0 bases from V and 0 bases from J, the junction contained 8 bases not matched to a gene. The germline gives CDR1 LGHDT, CDR2 YNNKEL (reference sequence). CDR3 nucleotides: TGTGCCAGCAGCCAAGAGGCCGGGACAGGGGCACGCTCCTACGAGCAGTACTTC. Residues: CASSQEAGTGARSYEQYF.

The chain combines TRBV11-2 with TRBJ2-7; 8 bases map to TRBD1. Germline trimming cut 5 bases from V and 7 bases from J; bases unmatched to any gene: 10. Germline loops: CDR1 SGHAT, CDR2 FQNNGV. The CDR3 runs 14 residues. The CDR3 bases are TGTGCCAGCAGCCCCGGGCAGGGGGCGCTTGAGCAGTACTTC. Translation gives CASSPGQGALEQYF. The variable domain in full, with the rest retrieved from reference TRBV11-2 and TRBJ2-7, is EAGVAQSPRYKIIEKRQSVAFWCNPISGHATLYWYQQILGQGPKLLIQFQNNGVVDDSQLPKDRFSAERLKGVDSTLKIQPAKLEDSAVYLCASSPGQGALEQYFGPGTRLTVT.

This clone was detected only once. The chain carries TRBV19 and TRBJ2-7; the D gene is possibly TRBD1 (5 bases). The CDR3 runs 16 residues. Trimming pared 5 bases from V and 5 bases from J, leaving 22 bases between. Germline V gene data show CDR1 as LNHDA and CDR2 as SQIVND (reference sequence). CDR3 coding DNA: TGTGCCAGTAGTCGCTACCAAGGGGCAGAATCCAACGAGCAGTACTTC. Its protein product is CASSRYQGAESNEQYF. The variable domain in full, with the rest retrieved from reference TRBV19 and TRBJ2-7, is DGGITQSPKYLFRKEGQNVTLSCEQNLNHDAMYWYRQDPGQGLRLIYYSQIVNDFQKGDIAEGYSVSREKKESFPLTVTSAQKNPTAFYLCASSRYQGAESNEQYFGPGTRLTVT.

V gene TRBV28 combines with J gene TRBJ1-2; 7 bases agree with TRBD1. There are 14 residues in the CDR3. The germline V gene has CDR1 MDHEN and CDR2 SYDVKM. V gave up 4 bases and J gave up 2 bases; unmatched junction bases: 4. The CDR3 protein is CASSSGQQNYGYTF. CDR3 nucleotide sequence: TGTGCCAGCAGTTCGGGACAGCAGAACTATGGCTACACCTTC.